The T cell receptor beta chain described here comes from a study of T cells expressing NK-cell markers. This CDR3 has 15 amino acids. The germline gives CDR1 DFQATT, CDR2 SNEGSKA (reference sequence). From the 5' RACE reads, TCRdb lists one entry per CDR3 protein and no DNA. Its table records about half a million distinct CDR3 sequences. The chain recombines TRBV20-1 with TRBJ2-1. Sequencing used blood T cells: a sorted CD56 or NKG2C T cell subset, CD4+ or CD8+ T cells, or bulk PBMC T cells (not recorded which). The receptor comes from a woman aged 45-59 years in good health. The CDR3 here is CSARRLEGYYNEQFF.